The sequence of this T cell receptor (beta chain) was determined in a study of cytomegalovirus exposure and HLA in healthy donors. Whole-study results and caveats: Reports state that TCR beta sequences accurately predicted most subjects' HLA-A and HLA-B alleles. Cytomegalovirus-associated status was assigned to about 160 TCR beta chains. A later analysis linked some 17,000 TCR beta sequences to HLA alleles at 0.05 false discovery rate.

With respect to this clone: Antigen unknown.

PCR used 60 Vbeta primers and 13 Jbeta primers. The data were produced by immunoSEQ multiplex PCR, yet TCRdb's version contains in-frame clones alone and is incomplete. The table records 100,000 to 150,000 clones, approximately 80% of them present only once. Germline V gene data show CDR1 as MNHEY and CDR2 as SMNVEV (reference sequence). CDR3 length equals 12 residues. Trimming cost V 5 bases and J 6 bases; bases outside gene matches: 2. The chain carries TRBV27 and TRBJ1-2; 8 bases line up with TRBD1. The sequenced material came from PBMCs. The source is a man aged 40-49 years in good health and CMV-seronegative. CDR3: CASSATGDGYTF. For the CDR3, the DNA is TGTGCCAGCAGTGCGACAGGGGATGGCTACACCTTC.